Listed here are 27 T cell receptor beta chains from one sample, sequenced in a study of cytomegalovirus exposure and HLA in healthy donors. Primers for the PCR totalled 60 Vbeta and 13 Jbeta. Libraries were prepared by immunoSEQ multiplex PCR; TCRdb keeps only in-frame clonotypes and omits some of them. The repertoire table contains under 50,000 clones. The material sequenced was PBMCs. The source is a male donor in good health and CMV-seronegative.

V and J are TRBV27 and TRBJ2-2, with D hard to call. The CDR3 covers 13 residues. Trimming removed 7 bases from V and 1 base from J, with 7 bases in between. Germline values: CDR1 MNHEY, CDR2 SMNVEV (reference sequence). The CDR3 coding sequence is TGTGCCAGCACCCCCAGGAACACCGGGGAGCTGTTTTTT. This codes for CASTPRNTGELFF.

V and J are TRBV5-6 and TRBJ1-6, with TRBD1 matching over 7 bases. V shed 4 bases, J shed 4 bases, and the junction held 5 bases outside the gene matches. This CDR3 region has 15 residues. From germline, CDR1 is SGHDT and CDR2 YYEEEE. The CDR3, as DNA: TGTGCCAGCAGCAGAACAGGGGATTATAATTCACCCCTCCACTTT. This codes for CASSRTGDYNSPLHF.

This CDR3 is CASNQAGANVLTF. CDR3 DNA sequence: TGTGCCAGTAATCAGGCTGGGGCCAACGTCCTGACTTTC. The chain uses TRBV19 and TRBJ2-6; no firm D call. The CDR3 runs 13 residues. In germline, CDR1 is LNHDA, CDR2 SQIVND (reference sequence). Trimming stripped 7 bases from V and 2 bases from J, with 6 bases between. Full variable domain (rest looked up from reference TRBV19 and TRBJ2-6): DGGITQSPKYLFRKEGQNVTLSCEQNLNHDAMYWYRQDPGQGLRLIYYSQIVNDFQKGDIAEGYSVSREKKESFPLTVTSAQKNPTAFYLCASNQAGANVLTFGAGSRLTVL.

This chain joins TRBV7-3 and TRBJ1-1, with D possibly TRBD1 on 6 matching bases. The CDR3 runs 15 residues. V shed 5 bases and J shed 1 base, with 14 bases lying between them. Per germline, CDR1 SGHTA and CDR2 FQGTGA. CDR3 DNA: TGTGCCAGCAGCAATCCGGGACAACGGAACACTGAAGCTTTCTTT. It translates to CASSNPGQRNTEAFF.

This rearrangement joins TRBV4-1 to TRBJ1-2, with D perhaps TRBD1 (5 bases). V lost 4 bases and J lost 4, with 10 bases in between. CDR3 length: 13 amino acids. Germline V gene data show CDR1 as MGHRA and CDR2 as YSYEKL. As DNA, the CDR3 is TGCGCCAGCAGCCCAGGACACGTCTATGGCTACACCTTC. This gives the protein CASSPGHVYGYTF.

This chain links TRBV6-1 with TRBJ1-2, with D perhaps matching TRBD1 (5 bases). The CDR3 length is 16 residues. V was clipped by 0 bases and J by 0 bases, with 11 bases between them. Germline lookup yields CDR1 MNHNS and CDR2 SASEGT. The CDR3 loop reads CASSEAGGMANYGYTF. CDR3 DNA sequence: TGTGCCAGCAGTGAAGCGGGGGGTATGGCTAACTATGGCTACACCTTC.

This chain links TRBV2 with TRBJ1-1, with unresolved D. V dropped 6 bases and J dropped 8 bases, with 13 bases sitting between them. The CDR3 is made up of 12 amino acids. Germline V gives CDR1 SNHLY, CDR2 FYNNEI. Written as DNA, the CDR3 is TGTGCCAGCAGAAACGAGAGGTCCGAAGCTTTCTTT. Translating it yields CASRNERSEAFF.

The chain joins TRBV30 to TRBJ2-7; 7 bases line up with TRBD1. Germline V gene sequence: CDR1 GTSNPN, CDR2 SVGIG (reference sequence). The CDR3 has 13 amino acids. Germline trimming cut 3 bases from V and 0 bases from J; bases unmatched to any gene: 2. The CDR3 bases are TGTGCCTGGAGACAGGGGAGCTCCTACGAGCAGTACTTC. Protein: CAWRQGSSYEQYF.

The chain combines TRBV7-9 with TRBJ1-2; D possibly corresponds to TRBD1 (6 bases). V shed 8 bases and J shed 5 bases, with 15 bases lying between them. The CDR3 runs 13 residues. CDR1 is SEHNR, CDR2 FQNEAQ, per germline (reference sequence). The CDR3 sequence: CASAPGGAYGYTF. DNA of the CDR3: TGTGCCAGCGCACCGGGGGGGGCTTATGGCTACACCTTC.

V usage is TRBV7-9 and J usage is TRBJ1-2; D unclear. The CDR3 covers 15 residues. CDR1 and CDR2 from the germline V gene are SEHNR and FQNEAQ (reference sequence). Trimming shortened V by 3 bases and J by 2 bases, and 13 bases separated the two germline ends. This CDR3 is CASSFETAANYGYTF. CDR3 nucleotides: TGTGCCAGCAGCTTTGAAACGGCGGCGAACTATGGCTACACCTTC.

The chain recombines TRBV29-1 with TRBJ2-1, with 13 bases matching TRBD2. The CDR3 extends over 17 amino acids. Trimming at V came to 7 bases and at J to 0 bases, leaving 9 bases not matched to a gene. Germline V gene data show CDR1 as SQVTM and CDR2 as ANQGSEA. In DNA form, the CDR3 reads TGCAGCGCCGAACTAGCGGGGGGGCCTATCTCCTACAATGAGCAGTTCTTC. This encodes CSAELAGGPISYNEQFF.

J is TRBJ1-5 and V is TRBV14; unclear D gene. The length of the CDR3 is 12 residues. The germline V gene encodes CDR1 SGHDN and CDR2 FVKESK. Trimming shortened V by 3 bases and J by 4 bases, and 4 bases separated the two germline ends. The CDR3 nucleotides read TGTGCCAGCAGCCAGAGAAATCAGCCCCAGCATTTT. Translating gives CASSQRNQPQHF.

The chain employs TRBV7-2 and TRBJ2-7, with D unclear. Germline V gives CDR1 SGHTA, CDR2 FQGNSA. This CDR3 has 13 residues. The V end lost 4 bases, the J end lost 7 bases, and 14 bases lay between the germline ends. The CDR3, as DNA: TGTGCCAGCAGCTCTGGCGGCTTGTCTGAGCAGTACTTC. Amino acid sequence: CASSSGGLSEQYF.

This chain uses TRBV10-3 with TRBJ2-5; 8 bases align to TRBD2. Germline V CDR1 and CDR2: ENHRY, SYGVKD. J gave up 2 bases and V 4 bases, and 3 bases lay outside the gene matches. This CDR3 has 14 amino acids. The CDR3 nucleotides are TGTGCCATCAGTGGGACTAGCTCTCAAGAGACCCAGTACTTC. This gives the protein CAISGTSSQETQYF.

V and J are TRBV18 and TRBJ2-5; TRBD2 agrees at 10 bases. There are 16 residues in the CDR3. Trimming removed 6 bases from V and 3 bases from J; junction bases left unmatched: 10. Germline CDR1 and CDR2: KGHSH and LQKENI. This CDR3 reads CASSRSGGALKETQYF. CDR3 nucleotide sequence: TGTGCCAGCTCCCGAAGCGGGGGGGCCTTAAAAGAGACCCAGTACTTC. Combining the CDR3 with reference TRBV18 and TRBJ2-5 gives the whole variable domain NAGVMQNPRHLVRRRGQEARLRCSPMKGHSHVYWYRQLPEEGLKFMVYLQKENIIDESGMPKERFSAEFPKEGPSILRIQQVVRGDSAAYFCASSRSGGALKETQYFGPGTRLLVL.

The rearrangement links TRBV13 to TRBJ2-2, with TRBD2 identical over 8 bases. The germline gives CDR1 PRHDT, CDR2 FYEKMQ (reference sequence). V was clipped by 5 bases and J by 4 bases; unmatched bases: 12. This CDR3 is built from 17 residues. CDR3 region: CASSLNWFGGGTGELFF. In nucleotides, the CDR3 is TGTGCCAGCAGCCTCAATTGGTTCGGGGGGGGCACCGGGGAGCTGTTTTTT. Full variable domain (rest looked up from reference TRBV13 and TRBJ2-2): AAGVIQSPRHLIKEKRETATLKCYPIPRHDTVYWYQQGPGQDPQFLISFYEKMQSDKGSIPDRFSAQQFSDYHSELNMSSLELGDSALYFCASSLNWFGGGTGELFFGEGSRLTVL.

The chain joins TRBV5-1 to TRBJ1-2, with D tentatively TRBD1 (5 bases). The CDR3 contains 15 residues. Trimming took 5 bases from V and 8 from J, leaving 22 bases between them. The germline V gene encodes CDR1 SGHRS and CDR2 YFSETQ. CDR3 coding DNA: TGCGCCAGCAGTCCCGGCGCAGGGTTCGGACGCGGCTACACCTTC. This encodes CASSPGAGFGRGYTF.

The chain carries TRBV19 and TRBJ2-4; D is perhaps TRBD2 (5 bases). The V gene lost 4 bases and the J gene lost 0 bases, with 13 bases spanning the gap. This CDR3 has 16 residues. From germline, CDR1 is LNHDA and CDR2 SQIVND (reference sequence). The CDR3 sequence: CASSTSGELAKNIQYF. CDR3 DNA sequence: TGTGCCAGTAGTACTTCCGGGGAGTTAGCCAAAAACATTCAGTACTTC.

The chain combines TRBV19 with TRBJ1-2, with D unclear. In germline, CDR1 is LNHDA, CDR2 SQIVND (reference sequence). This CDR3 contains 12 residues. Trimming removed 6 bases at V and 3 bases at J, with 8 bases between. DNA of the CDR3: TGTGCCAGTAGAGCAGGATACTATGGCTACACCTTC. The encoded protein is CASRAGYYGYTF.

V and J are TRBV6-5 and TRBJ1-1; 7 bases fit TRBD1. This CDR3 has 13 residues. The V and J ends lost 2 bases and 8 bases, in that order; junction bases with no gene match: 5. Germline loops: CDR1 MNHEY, CDR2 SVGAGI. The CDR3 sequence: CASSYERGQEAFF. CDR3 DNA sequence: TGTGCCAGCAGTTACGAAAGGGGGCAAGAAGCTTTCTTT.

The gene calls are TRBV5-8 and TRBJ1-6, with D possibly being TRBD1 (5 bases). Per germline, CDR1 SGHTS and CDR2 YDEGEE. Between the trimmed V and J ends, which lost 4 bases and 0 bases, there was a span of 8 bases. There are 15 residues in the CDR3. The DNA for the CDR3 is TGTGCCAGCAGCGGGGGGAGCTCCTATAATTCACCCCTCCACTTT. Its translation: CASSGGSSYNSPLHF.

The chain couples TRBV5-1 to TRBJ1-6; D unresolved. CDR3 size: 14 residues. V was shortened by 0 bases and J by 6 bases, with 7 bases between the two germline ends. Germline V gene lookup returns CDR1 SGHRS and CDR2 YFSETQ. The CDR3 protein is CASSLGGFNSPLHF. The CDR3 DNA follows: TGCGCCAGCAGCTTGGGCGGGTTTAATTCACCCCTCCACTTT. Using reference TRBV5-1 and TRBJ1-6 for the parts outside the CDR3, the full variable domain is KAGVTQTPRYLIKTRGQQVTLSCSPISGHRSVSWYQQTPGQGLQFLFEYFSETQRNKGNFPGRFSGRQFSNSRSEMNVSTLELGDSALYLCASSLGGFNSPLHFGNGTRLTVT.

The DNA for the CDR3 is TGTGCCAGCAGCGTTGGGACAGGGGAGGGCACAGATACGCAGTATTTT. It encodes CASSVGTGEGTDTQYF. This chain links TRBV9 with TRBJ2-3; 10 bases map to TRBD1. V shed 2 bases, J shed 1 base, and the junction held 4 bases outside the gene matches. CDR3 length equals 16 residues. Germline V gene data show CDR1 as SGDLS and CDR2 as YYNGEE.

The chain links TRBV18 to TRBJ2-7, with 7 bases identical to TRBD1. Trimming at V came to 4 bases and at J to 9 bases, leaving 12 bases not matched to a gene. The CDR3 runs to 14 residues. Germline V gene sequence: CDR1 KGHSH, CDR2 LQKENI. The CDR3 DNA reads as TGTGCCAGCTCACACAGGGGATACCTCCAGGGGCAGTACTTC. Translated: CASSHRGYLQGQYF.

This chain uses TRBV6-6 with TRBJ1-1; D is possibly TRBD1 (6 bases). V shed 4 bases and J shed 1 base, with 13 bases lying between them. Germline CDR1 reads MNHNY; CDR2 reads SVGAGI (reference sequence). The CDR3 consists of 15 residues. As DNA, the CDR3 is TGTGCCAGCAGTTTGGACAGCCTTTCGAACACTGAAGCTTTCTTT. Its protein is CASSLDSLSNTEAFF.

This chain connects TRBV6-5 to TRBJ1-6; D uncertain. Germline lookup yields CDR1 MNHEY and CDR2 SVGAGI. V lost 8 bases and J 9 bases, leaving 20 bases between the germline ends. There are 15 residues in the CDR3. CDR3 loop: CASAPSTGGLSPLHF. For the CDR3, the DNA is TGTGCCAGCGCCCCCAGTACCGGCGGTCTTTCACCCCTCCACTTT.

The chain combines TRBV19 with TRBJ1-1; perhaps TRBD1 as D (5 bases). CDR1 is LNHDA, CDR2 SQIVND, per germline (reference sequence). The CDR3 totals 14 residues. Trimming left V 5 bases short and J 1 base short, with 11 bases between. The CDR3 is CASSDSHWNTEAFF. The CDR3 nucleotides are TGTGCCAGTAGTGACAGCCACTGGAACACTGAAGCTTTCTTT.